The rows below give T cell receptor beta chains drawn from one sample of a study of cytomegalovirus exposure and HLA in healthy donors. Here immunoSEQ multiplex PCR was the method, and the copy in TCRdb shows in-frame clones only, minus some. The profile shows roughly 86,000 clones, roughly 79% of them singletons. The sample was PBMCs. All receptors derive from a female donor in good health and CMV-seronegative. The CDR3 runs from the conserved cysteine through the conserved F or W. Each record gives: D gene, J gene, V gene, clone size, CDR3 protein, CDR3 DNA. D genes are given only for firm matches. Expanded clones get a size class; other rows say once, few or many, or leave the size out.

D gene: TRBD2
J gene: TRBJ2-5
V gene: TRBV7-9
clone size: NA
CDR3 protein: CASSLWGGETQYF
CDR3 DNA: TGTGCCAGCAGCCTCTGGGGGGGAGAGACCCAGTACTTC

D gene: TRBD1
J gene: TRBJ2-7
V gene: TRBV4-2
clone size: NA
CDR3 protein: CASSPGQGVSEQYF
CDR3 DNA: TGTGCCAGCAGCCCGGGACAGGGTGTTTCCGAGCAGTACTTC

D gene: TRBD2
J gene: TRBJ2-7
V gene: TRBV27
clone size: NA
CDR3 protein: CASRAGTSFYEQYF
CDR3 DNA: TGTGCCAGCCGCGCCGGGACTAGCTTCTACGAGCAGTACTTC

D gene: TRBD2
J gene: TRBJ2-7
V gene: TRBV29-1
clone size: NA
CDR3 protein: CSVTTSGTAYEQYF
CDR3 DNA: TGCAGCGTCACGACTAGCGGGACAGCCTACGAGCAGTACTTC

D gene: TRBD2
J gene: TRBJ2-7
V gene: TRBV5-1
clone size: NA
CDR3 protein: CASSGGLSLVQYF
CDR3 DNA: TGCGCCAGCAGCGGGGGACTAAGCCTTGTGCAGTACTTC

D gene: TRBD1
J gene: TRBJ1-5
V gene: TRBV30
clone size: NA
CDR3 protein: CAWSPSGDRGQPQHF
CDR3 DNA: TGTGCCTGGAGTCCCAGTGGGGACAGGGGTCAGCCCCAGCATTTT

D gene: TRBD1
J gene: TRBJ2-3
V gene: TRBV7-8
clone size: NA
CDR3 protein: CASSTGQGDTQYF
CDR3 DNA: TGTGCCAGCAGCACCGGACAGGGAGATACGCAGTATTTT

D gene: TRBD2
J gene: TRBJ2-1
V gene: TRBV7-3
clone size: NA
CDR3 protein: CASSIERGMYNEQFF
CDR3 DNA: TGTGCCAGCAGCATCGAGCGGGGGATGTACAATGAGCAGTTCTTC

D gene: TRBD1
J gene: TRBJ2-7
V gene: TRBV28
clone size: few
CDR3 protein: CASSRRTGVYEQYF
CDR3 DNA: TGTGCCAGCAGTCGGAGGACAGGGGTCTACGAGCAGTACTTC

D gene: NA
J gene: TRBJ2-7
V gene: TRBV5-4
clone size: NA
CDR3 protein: CASSSGLGTYEQYF
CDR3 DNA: TGTGCCAGCAGCTCGGGATTGGGGACTTACGAGCAGTACTTC

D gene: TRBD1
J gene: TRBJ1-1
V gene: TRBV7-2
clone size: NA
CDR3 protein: CASSPRAGGVLGTEAFF
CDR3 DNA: TGTGCCAGCAGCCCCCGGGCAGGGGGCGTCCTGGGCACTGAAGCTTTCTTT

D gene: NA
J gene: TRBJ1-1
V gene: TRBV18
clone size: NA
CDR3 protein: CASSRKQGNTEAFF
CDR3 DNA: TGTGCCAGCTCCCGCAAACAGGGTAACACTGAAGCTTTCTTT

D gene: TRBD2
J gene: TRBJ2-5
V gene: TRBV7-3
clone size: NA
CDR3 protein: CASSPSGPETQYF
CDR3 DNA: TGTGCCAGCAGCCCTAGCGGGCCAGAGACCCAGTACTTC

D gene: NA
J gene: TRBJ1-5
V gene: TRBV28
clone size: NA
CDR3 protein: CASTWGTGGPQHF
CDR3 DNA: TGTGCCAGCACTTGGGGCACCGGGGGGCCCCAGCATTTT

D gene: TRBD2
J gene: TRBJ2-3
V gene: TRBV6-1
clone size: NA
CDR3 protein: CASSGGLAGGDTQYF
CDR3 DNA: TGTGCCAGCAGTGGCGGACTAGCGGGAGGTGATACGCAGTATTTT

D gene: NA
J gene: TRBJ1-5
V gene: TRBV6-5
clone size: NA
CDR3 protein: CASSYGEGGGQPQHF
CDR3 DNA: TGTGCCAGCAGTTACGGGGAGGGCGGGGGGCAGCCCCAGCATTTT

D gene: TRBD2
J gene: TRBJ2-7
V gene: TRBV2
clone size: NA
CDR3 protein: CASSVRTSGGQDEQYF
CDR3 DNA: TGTGCCAGCAGTGTGAGGACTAGCGGGGGTCAAGACGAGCAGTACTTC

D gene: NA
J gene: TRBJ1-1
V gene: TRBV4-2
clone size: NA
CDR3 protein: CASSQVTSLEAFF
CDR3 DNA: TGTGCCAGCAGCCAAGTCACAAGTCTTGAAGCTTTCTTT

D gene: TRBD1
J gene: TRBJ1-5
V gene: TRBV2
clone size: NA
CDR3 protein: CASSDGPGGNNQPQHF
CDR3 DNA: TGTGCCAGCAGTGACGGGCCAGGGGGCAACAATCAGCCCCAGCATTTT

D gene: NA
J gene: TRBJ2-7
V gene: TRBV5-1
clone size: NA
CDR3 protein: CASSGRGNEQYF
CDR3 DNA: TGCGCCAGCAGTGGAAGGGGTAACGAGCAGTACTTC

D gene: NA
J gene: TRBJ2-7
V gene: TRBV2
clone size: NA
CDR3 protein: CASRGATAYEQYF
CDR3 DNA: TGTGCCAGCAGGGGGGCAACAGCCTACGAGCAGTACTTC

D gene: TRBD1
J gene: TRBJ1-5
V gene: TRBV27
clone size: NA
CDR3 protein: CASSQQGVAYQPQHF
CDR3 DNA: TGTGCCAGCAGTCAACAGGGGGTCGCATATCAGCCCCAGCATTTT

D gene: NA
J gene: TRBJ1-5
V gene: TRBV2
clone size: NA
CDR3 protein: CASSETQNQPQHF
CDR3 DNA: TGTGCCAGCAGTGAAACTCAAAATCAGCCCCAGCATTTT

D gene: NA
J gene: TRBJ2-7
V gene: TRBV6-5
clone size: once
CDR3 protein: CASSYSPQGNEQYF
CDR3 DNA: TGTGCCAGCAGTTACTCCCCCCAGGGAAACGAGCAGTACTTC

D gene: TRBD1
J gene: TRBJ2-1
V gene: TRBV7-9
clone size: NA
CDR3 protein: CASSPQTGGYNEQFF
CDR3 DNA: TGTGCCAGCAGCCCACAGACAGGGGGGTACAATGAGCAGTTCTTC

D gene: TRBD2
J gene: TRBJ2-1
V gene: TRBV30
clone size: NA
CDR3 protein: CAWTETSGAYNEQFF
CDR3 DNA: TGTGCCTGGACCGAAACTAGCGGGGCTTACAATGAGCAGTTCTTC

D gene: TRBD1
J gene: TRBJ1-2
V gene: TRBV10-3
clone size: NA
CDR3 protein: CAIGALGQESYGYTF
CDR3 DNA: TGTGCCATCGGGGCCCTGGGACAGGAGAGCTATGGCTACACCTTC

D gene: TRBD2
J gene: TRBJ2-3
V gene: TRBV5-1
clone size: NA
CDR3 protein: CASSLGASGITDTQYF
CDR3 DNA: TGCGCCAGCAGCTTGGGTGCTAGCGGGATCACAGATACGCAGTATTTT

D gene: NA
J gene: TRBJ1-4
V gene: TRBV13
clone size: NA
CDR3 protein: CASSRGRVWGEKLFF
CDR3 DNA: TGTGCCAGCAGCCGAGGCAGGGTTTGGGGTGAAAAACTGTTTTTT

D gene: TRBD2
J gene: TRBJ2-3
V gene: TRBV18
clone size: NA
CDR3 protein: CASSRTSGREWRDTDTQYF
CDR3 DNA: TGTGCCAGCTCACGGACTAGCGGGAGAGAATGGAGAGACACAGATACGCAGTATTTT

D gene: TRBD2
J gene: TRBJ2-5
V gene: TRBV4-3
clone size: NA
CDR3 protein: CASSQDPGRGGPETQYF
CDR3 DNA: TGCGCCAGCAGCCAAGATCCTGGGCGGGGGGGCCCAGAGACCCAGTACTTC

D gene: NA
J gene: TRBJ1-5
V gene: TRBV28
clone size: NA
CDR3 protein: CASPRGERSDQPQHF
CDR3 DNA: TGTGCCAGTCCCCGGGGGGAGAGGTCGGATCAGCCCCAGCATTTT

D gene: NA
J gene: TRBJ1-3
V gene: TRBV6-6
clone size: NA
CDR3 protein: CASSYSRGFNTIYF
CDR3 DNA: TGTGCCAGCAGTTACTCGAGGGGGTTCAACACCATATATTTT

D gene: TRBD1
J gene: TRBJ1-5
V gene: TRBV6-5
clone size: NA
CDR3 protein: CASSRSGGRPQHF
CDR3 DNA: TGTGCCAGCAGTCGGTCAGGGGGACGGCCCCAGCATTTT

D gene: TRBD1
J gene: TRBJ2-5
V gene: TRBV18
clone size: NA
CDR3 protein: CASSAQGIQGARVETETQYF
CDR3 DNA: TGTGCCAGCTCAGCTCAAGGAATCCAGGGGGCAAGGGTAGAAACAGAGACCCAGTACTTC

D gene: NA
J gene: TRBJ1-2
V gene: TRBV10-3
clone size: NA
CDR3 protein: CAISESRWSGGYTF
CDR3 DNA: TGTGCCATCAGTGAGTCTAGGTGGAGTGGTGGCTACACCTTC

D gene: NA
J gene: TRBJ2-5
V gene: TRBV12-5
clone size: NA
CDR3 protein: CASGSLNQETQYF
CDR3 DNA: TGTGCTAGTGGTTCCCTAAACCAAGAGACCCAGTACTTC

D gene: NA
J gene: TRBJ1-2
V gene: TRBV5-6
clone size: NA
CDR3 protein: CASSHLGGDYGYTF
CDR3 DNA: TGTGCCAGCAGCCACCTAGGAGGTGACTATGGCTACACCTTC

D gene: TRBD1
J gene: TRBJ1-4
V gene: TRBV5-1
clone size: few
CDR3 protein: CASSAGPGGEKLFF
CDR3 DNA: TGCGCCAGCAGCGCAGGCCCAGGGGGTGAAAAACTGTTTTTT

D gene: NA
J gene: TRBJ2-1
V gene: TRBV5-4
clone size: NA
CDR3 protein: CASSLVGANEQFF
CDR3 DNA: TGTGCCAGCAGCTTGGTTGGAGCGAATGAGCAGTTCTTC

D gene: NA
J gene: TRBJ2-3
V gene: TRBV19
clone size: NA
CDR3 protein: CASSPGLTDTQYF
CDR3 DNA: TGTGCCAGTTCCCCTGGCCTCACAGATACGCAGTATTTT

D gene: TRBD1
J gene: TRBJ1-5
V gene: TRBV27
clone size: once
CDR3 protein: CASSLGTGNQPQHF
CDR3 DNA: TGTGCCAGCAGTCTCGGGACAGGGAATCAGCCCCAGCATTTT

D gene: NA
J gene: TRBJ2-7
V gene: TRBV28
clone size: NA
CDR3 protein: CASSLSQVSSYEQYF
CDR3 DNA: TGTGCCAGCAGTTTATCACAGGTCAGCTCCTACGAGCAGTACTTC

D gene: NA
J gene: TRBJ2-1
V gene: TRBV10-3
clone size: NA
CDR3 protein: CAISSPGYNEQFF
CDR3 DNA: TGTGCCATCAGCTCGCCAGGCTACAATGAGCAGTTCTTC

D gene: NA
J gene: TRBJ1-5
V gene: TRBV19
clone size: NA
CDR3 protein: CASQVGLRSNQPQHF
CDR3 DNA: TGTGCCAGCCAAGTGGGCCTCCGCAGCAATCAGCCCCAGCATTTT

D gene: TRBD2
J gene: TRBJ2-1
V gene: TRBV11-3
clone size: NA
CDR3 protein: CASSFSGGVSYNEQFF
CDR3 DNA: TGTGCCAGCAGCTTTTCGGGAGGAGTATCCTACAATGAGCAGTTCTTC

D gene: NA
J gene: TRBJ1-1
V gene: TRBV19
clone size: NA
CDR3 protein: CASSLGGGLISMNTEAFF
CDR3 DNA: TGTGCCAGTAGTTTGGGAGGCGGCCTAATATCCATGAACACTGAAGCTTTCTTT

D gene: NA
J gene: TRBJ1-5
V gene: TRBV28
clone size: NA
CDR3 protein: CGSSITTQGGGDQPQHF
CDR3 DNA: TGTGGCAGCAGCATAACAACCCAGGGTGGGGGGGATCAGCCCCAGCATTTT

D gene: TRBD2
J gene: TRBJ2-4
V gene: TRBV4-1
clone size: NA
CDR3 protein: CASSQPKAGGTQNIQYF
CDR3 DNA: TGCGCCAGCAGCCAACCGAAAGCGGGGGGGACCCAAAACATTCAGTACTTC

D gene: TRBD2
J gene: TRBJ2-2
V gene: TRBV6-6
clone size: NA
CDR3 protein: CASSYSGGSAGELFF
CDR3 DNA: TGTGCCAGCAGTTACTCTGGCGGGAGCGCCGGGGAGCTGTTTTTT

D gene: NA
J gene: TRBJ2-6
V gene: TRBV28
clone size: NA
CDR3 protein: CASSFGGANVLTF
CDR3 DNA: TGTGCCAGCAGTTTCGGGGGAGCCAACGTCCTGACTTTC

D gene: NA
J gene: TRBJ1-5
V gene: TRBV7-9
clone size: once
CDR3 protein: CASSRGTPRNQPQHF
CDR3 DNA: TGTGCCAGCAGCCGAGGGACACCGCGCAATCAGCCCCAGCATTTT